The 27 T cell receptor beta chains listed next were all sequenced from one sample in a study of T cells in Graves' hyperthyroidism and ophthalmopathy. The TCR beta CDR3 regions underwent amplification using RNA transcripts as the source. Primed by the HTBI set, a first-round RT-PCR was run on the TCR CDR3. TCRdb passed the multiplex PCR reads through MiXCR, listing each CDR3 protein once. The sample has about 400,000 distinct CDR3 sequences; 15% to 17% are singletons. The sample was blood. These receptors originate from a woman in her late teens or twenties with Graves' hyperthyroidism that later progressed to Graves' ophthalmopathy.

This clonotype has at least ten counts. This chain links TRBV27 with TRBJ2-1; D possibly corresponds to TRBD2 (6 bases). Germline CDR1 MNHEY, CDR2 SMNVEV (reference sequence). V lost 7 bases, J lost 6 bases, and 16 bases lay in between. The CDR3 extends over 14 amino acids. CDR3 DNA sequence: TGTGCCAGCACCCCCGGGGGATACGGCAATGAGCAGTTCTTC. Amino acids: CASTPGGYGNEQFF.

This clonotype was seen many times. The chain is built from TRBV28 and TRBJ2-7, with 7 positions matching TRBD2. CDR1 is MDHEN, CDR2 SYDVKM, per germline. The junction had 5 bases not matched to a gene; V was cut back by 2 bases and J by 7 bases. The CDR3 sequence is 13 residues long. For the CDR3, the DNA is TGTGCCAGCAGTTTACGTCAAGCGGGGGAGCAGTACTTC. It encodes CASSLRQAGEQYF.

The V call is TRBV19, the J call TRBJ1-5; D possibly corresponds to TRBD1 (5 bases). Germline-derived CDR1 and CDR2 are LNHDA and SQIVND (reference sequence). Trimming cost V 3 bases and J 2 bases, with 14 bases left between them. The length of the CDR3 is 16 residues. The CDR3 loop reads CASSIPDRGRNQPQHF. For the CDR3, the DNA is TGTGCCAGTAGTATCCCTGATAGGGGTCGCAATCAGCCCCAGCATTTT.

The chain is built from TRBV12-3 or TRBV12-4 and TRBJ2-1, with D perhaps matching TRBD1 (6 bases). CDR3 length: 13 residues. Between the trimmed V and J ends, which lost 7 bases and 9 bases, there was a span of 16 bases. CDR3 region: CASTVGHRGEQFF. CDR3 coding DNA: TGTGCCAGCACCGTGGGACATCGGGGTGAGCAGTTCTTC.

This clonotype appeared a few times. The V gene is TRBV6-2 or TRBV6-3, the J gene TRBJ2-2; tentatively, D is TRBD1 (5 bases). V lost 9 bases and J lost 1, with 9 bases in between. This CDR3 comprises 13 residues. Germline V gives CDR1 MNHEY, CDR2 SVGEGT. The CDR3 loop is CASEQGNTGELFF. The CDR3 DNA sequence: TGTGCCAGTGAGCAGGGGAACACCGGGGAGCTGTTTTTT.

This clonotype appeared many times. The chain employs TRBV10-3 and TRBJ2-1, with 7 bases identical to TRBD2. The CDR3 is 15 residues long. J lost 3 bases, V lost 1 base, and 3 bases had no gene match. Germline V gene data show CDR1 as ENHRY and CDR2 as SYGVKD. For the CDR3, the DNA is TGTGCCATCAGTGAGTTTCTAGCGGACTACAATGAGCAGTTCTTC. Translated: CAISEFLADYNEQFF.

This clonotype was recorded a few times. The V and J genes are TRBV2 and TRBJ2-5, with D perhaps matching TRBD2 (6 bases). The germline CDR1 and CDR2 sequences are SNHLY and FYNNEI. V lost 3 bases to trimming and J lost 0 bases, with 14 bases between them. CDR3 length: 16 residues. In DNA, the CDR3 is TGTGCCAGCAGTGACGGGCTAGCGAGCTACCAAGAGACCCAGTACTTC. Translating it yields CASSDGLASYQETQYF.

This clonotype has more than one count but fewer than ten. The J gene is TRBJ2-3, the V gene TRBV27; D call uncertain. CDR3 size: 16 residues. The V gene's germline CDR1 is MNHEY and CDR2 SMNVEV (reference sequence). The V end was cut by 5 bases, the J end by 0 bases, with 15 bases between. The CDR3 nucleotides are TGTGCCAGCAGTCCCCGGCCGGCTTTAAGCACAGATACGCAGTATTTT. Translated, it gives CASSPRPALSTDTQYF.

This clonotype was detected ten times or more. The chain combines TRBV20-1 with TRBJ1-2; D might be TRBD1 (6 bases). Germline V CDR1 and CDR2: DFQATT, SNEGSKA (reference sequence). Trimming stripped 1 base from V and 10 bases from J, with 19 bases between. This CDR3 contains 14 residues. The CDR3 is CSARVVDRSGDYTF. In DNA form, the CDR3 reads TGCAGTGCTAGAGTCGTAGACAGGAGCGGGGACTACACCTTC.

The rearrangement joins TRBV14 to TRBJ2-1, with D unresolved. Germline lookup yields CDR1 SGHDN and CDR2 FVKESK. The CDR3 has 16 amino acids. The germline V and J ends were trimmed by 1 base and 2 bases, with 12 bases remaining between them. The CDR3 DNA is TGTGCCAGCAGCCAAGGCCGGGCAGGCCCCTACAATGAGCAGTTCTTC. Protein sequence: CASSQGRAGPYNEQFF.

In its sample, this clonotype was seen many times. The chain is built from TRBV6-2 or TRBV6-3 and TRBJ2-7, with 9 bases aligning to TRBD1. The CDR3 covers 16 residues. Germline loops: CDR1 MNHEY, CDR2 SVGEGT. V shed 0 bases, J shed 4 bases, and the junction held 7 bases outside the gene matches. CDR3 region: CASSYSFRTGEYEQYF. The CDR3 DNA sequence: TGTGCCAGCAGTTACTCTTTTCGGACAGGGGAGTACGAGCAGTACTTC.

This clonotype was counted ten times or more. This chain links TRBV6-2 or TRBV6-3 with TRBJ2-5, with D possibly matching TRBD2 (5 bases). CDR3 length equals 13 residues. In germline, CDR1 is MNHEY, CDR2 SVGEGT. Trimming shortened V by 8 bases and J by 5 bases, and 15 bases separated the two germline ends. In DNA, the CDR3 is TGTGCCAGCCGAGGGTGGAAACGGGAGACCCAGTACTTC. Encoded protein: CASRGWKRETQYF.

The chain combines TRBV28 with TRBJ1-5; 7 nucleotides agree with TRBD1. V lost 5 bases and J lost 5; bases outside the gene matches: 9. This CDR3 spans 15 amino acids. Germline CDR1 is MDHEN and CDR2 is SYDVKM. CDR3 sequence (DNA): TGTGCCAGCAGTACAGGGGCTTCCGCCCATCAGCCCCAGCATTTT. Amino acids: CASSTGASAHQPQHF.

This clonotype was recorded at least ten times. This chain uses TRBV6-1 with TRBJ2-5; TRBD2 agrees at 12 bases. Germline V gene data show CDR1 as MNHNS and CDR2 as SASEGT. CDR3 length: 15 residues. V shed 5 bases, J shed 5 bases, and the junction held 6 bases outside the gene matches. CDR3 DNA sequence: TGTGCCAGCAGTTATCTAGCGGGAGGGCGGGAGACCCAGTACTTC. This codes for CASSYLAGGRETQYF.

This clonotype was counted many times. The chain uses TRBV7-9 and TRBJ2-7; 7 positions agree with TRBD1. Germline V gene lookup returns CDR1 SEHNR and CDR2 FQNEAQ (reference sequence). V shed 0 bases, J shed 2 bases, and the junction held 7 bases outside the gene matches. The CDR3 is 16 residues long. For the CDR3, the DNA is TGTGCCAGCAGCTTAGCGCCCGGGACAGAGCCCTACGAGCAGTACTTC. Translating it yields CASSLAPGTEPYEQYF. Full variable domain (rest looked up from reference TRBV7-9 and TRBJ2-7): DTGVSQNPRHKITKRGQNVTFRCDPISEHNRLYWYRQTLGQGPEFLTYFQNEAQLEKSRLLSDRFSAERPKGSFSTLEIQRTEQGDSAMYLCASSLAPGTEPYEQYFGPGTRLTVT.

This clonotype was detected ten times or more. The rearrangement links TRBV28 to TRBJ2-1; 12 bases agree with TRBD2. This CDR3 has 16 amino acids. Germline CDR1 is MDHEN and CDR2 is SYDVKM. V shed 6 bases, J shed 0 bases, and the junction held 3 bases outside the gene matches. CDR3 bases: TGTGCCAGCAGGACTAGCGGGGGAAGCTCCTACAATGAGCAGTTCTTC. Translation gives CASRTSGGSSYNEQFF.

The chain links TRBV20-1 to TRBJ2-5; 11 positions agree with TRBD1. J was trimmed by 1 base and V by 5 bases; bases with no gene match: 12. The CDR3 sequence is 17 residues long. Germline V gene sequence: CDR1 DFQATT, CDR2 SNEGSKA (reference sequence). CDR3 loop: CSAAGPPGQGVQETQYF. The CDR3 bases are TGCAGTGCTGCAGGACCCCCGGGACAGGGGGTCCAAGAGACCCAGTACTTC.

CDR3 loop: CASSQGDRGTYEQYF. CDR3 bases: TGCGCCAGCAGCCAAGGCGACAGGGGCACCTACGAGCAGTACTTC. V is TRBV4-1 and J is TRBJ2-7, with 8 bases matching TRBD1. V lost 1 base and J lost 2; bases outside the gene matches: 4. Germline V CDR1 and CDR2: MGHRA, YSYEKL. The CDR3 has 15 residues.

This clonotype turned up a few times. The rearrangement links TRBV28 to TRBJ2-1; tentative D call: TRBD1 (6 bases). The CDR3 has 15 residues. With 6 bases removed from V and 2 bases from J, the gap between germline ends came to 14 bases. The V gene's germline CDR1 is MDHEN and CDR2 SYDVKM. CDR3 sequence: CASSPDRFPYNEQFF. CDR3 nucleotide sequence: TGTGCCAGCAGCCCAGACAGGTTTCCCTACAATGAGCAGTTCTTC.

This clonotype was seen at least ten times. This chain connects TRBV10-3 to TRBJ2-7; D is uncertain. V lost 3 bases to trimming and J lost 3 bases, with 9 bases between them. CDR1 is ENHRY and CDR2 is SYGVKD in the germline V gene. The CDR3 has 13 amino acids. Written as DNA, the CDR3 is TGTGCCATCAGTGAAGGCGAATACTACGAGCAGTACTTC. It translates to CAISEGEYYEQYF.

A remark on this clonotype: A read error may be the cause here, since a much bigger clone is one base away. The rearrangement joins TRBV10-3 to TRBJ1-5; D ambiguous. The CDR3 contains 14 residues. Germline V lookup: CDR1 ENHRY, CDR2 SYGVKD. CDR3 loop: CAVSKDISNQPQHF. The CDR3 DNA reads TGTGCCGTCAGCAAGGATATTTCGAATCAGCCCCAGCATTTT.

This sequence joins TRBV16 and TRBJ1-5, with D uncertain. Germline values: CDR1 KGHSY, CDR2 FQNENV. The V gene lost 4 bases and the J gene lost 5 bases, with 15 bases spanning the gap. The CDR3 extends over 15 amino acids. CDR3 loop: CASSPRFSGDQPQHF. The CDR3 DNA is TGTGCCAGCAGCCCGCGGTTTTCCGGGGATCAGCCCCAGCATTTT. The entire variable domain, with the rest obtained from reference TRBV16 and TRBJ1-5, is as follows: GEEVAQTPKHLVRGEGQKAKLYCAPIKGHSYVFWYQQVLKNEFKFLISFQNENVFDETGMPKERFSAKCLPNSPCSLEIQATKLEDSAVYFCASSPRFSGDQPQHFGDGTRLSIL.

Many counts were recorded for this clonotype. The CDR3 coding sequence is TGTGCCATCAGGAGACGGGAGGGCCCGGGAGATACGCAGTATTTT. Translation: CAIRRREGPGDTQYF. The chain couples TRBV10-3 to TRBJ2-3, with 8 bases identical to TRBD2. J gave up 5 bases and V 6 bases, and 10 bases lay outside the gene matches. This CDR3 spans 15 amino acids. Germline loops: CDR1 ENHRY, CDR2 SYGVKD.

This clonotype was observed at least ten times. The J gene is TRBJ2-3, the V gene TRBV20-1, with 10 bases fitting TRBD2. Germline V CDR1 and CDR2: DFQATT, SNEGSKA (reference sequence). Germline trimming cut 1 base from V and 0 bases from J; bases unmatched to any gene: 7. This CDR3 has 17 amino acids. The CDR3 region is CSARVGLAVTSTDTQYF. The CDR3 DNA reads as TGCAGTGCTAGAGTCGGACTAGCGGTTACTAGCACAGATACGCAGTATTTT.

This clonotype was observed many times. J is TRBJ1-5 and V is TRBV29-1, with D maybe TRBD1 (6 bases). The length of the CDR3 is 14 residues. V lost 4 bases and J lost 5, with 15 bases in between. Looked up from germline, CDR1 is SQVTM and CDR2 is ANQGSEA. CDR3 amino acids: CSVVEGGRDQPQHF. CDR3 DNA sequence: TGCAGCGTTGTGGAGGGGGGGCGAGATCAGCCCCAGCATTTT.

This clonotype was seen at least ten times. V and J are TRBV5-8 and TRBJ2-1, with D maybe TRBD2 (5 bases). The CDR3 spans 15 residues. V was trimmed by 4 bases and J by 4 bases, leaving 15 bases between them. CDR1 is SGHTS, CDR2 YDEGEE, per germline. Written as DNA, the CDR3 is TGTGCCAGCAGCCCTGGGAGCGAGCGGTACAATGAGCAGTTCTTC. Its translation is CASSPGSERYNEQFF.

Many counts were recorded for this clonotype. The rearrangement joins TRBV19 to TRBJ2-6; 9 positions agree with TRBD1. J was trimmed by 2 bases and V by 6 bases; bases with no gene match: 5. The CDR3 loop spans 16 amino acids. CDR1 is LNHDA and CDR2 is SQIVND in the germline V gene (reference sequence). This chain's CDR3 is CASSRDRVAGANVLTF. The CDR3, as DNA: TGTGCCAGTAGCCGGGACAGGGTGGCTGGGGCCAACGTCCTGACTTTC.